The 30 T cell receptor beta chains reported below all come from one sample, sequenced in a study of T cell responses to AZD1222 COVID-19 vaccine (dated by TCRdb to the early 2020s). The sample's time point label, decoded: about 28 days (+/-7) after the second vaccine dose. Libraries came from the immunoSEQ multiplex PCR assay. Held by TCRdb, this immuneACCESS table contains in-frame sequences only and omits some clones. Under half of the omission traces to an unresolved V gene where checked; the cause of the rest is unknown. Counted in this sample were over 85,000 clones; about 88% of them appeared once. The ten largest clonotypes hold approximately 15% of the sample. Sequenced material: peripheral blood, taken 28 days after the second AZD1222 dose. These receptors were collected from an adult who received the AZD1222 COVID-19 vaccine.

This chain connects TRBV10-3 to TRBJ2-1; maybe TRBD2 (6 bases). V lost 6 bases and J 7 bases, leaving 13 bases between the germline ends. This CDR3 spans 13 amino acids. Germline V CDR1 and CDR2: ENHRY, SYGVKD. The CDR3 loop is CAIRERAGNEQFF. The DNA for the CDR3 is TGTGCCATCAGAGAGCGAGCGGGTAATGAGCAGTTCTTC.

The chain carries TRBV28 and TRBJ2-7; 9 positions agree with TRBD1. Germline V gene data show CDR1 as MDHEN and CDR2 as SYDVKM. The CDR3 length is 14 residues. V shed 6 bases, J shed 12 bases, and the junction held 15 bases outside the gene matches. The CDR3 nucleotides are TGTGCCAGCAGAACCGGGACAGGGCAGCGCGGGATGTACTTC. Protein product: CASRTGTGQRGMYF.

Here the CDR3 reads CASSRFDRVGNTIYF. CDR3 coding DNA: TGTGCCAGCTCAAGATTTGACAGGGTTGGAAACACCATATATTTT. The chain employs TRBV18 and TRBJ1-3, with 7 bases fitting TRBD1. The germline V gene encodes CDR1 KGHSH and CDR2 LQKENI. The CDR3 runs to 15 residues. Trimming cost V 5 bases and J 3 bases; bases outside gene matches: 7.

The rearrangement links TRBV6-5 to TRBJ1-1; tentative D call: TRBD1 (5 bases). Trimming removed 6 bases from V and 4 bases from J, with 18 bases in between. From germline, CDR1 is MNHEY and CDR2 SVGAGI. The CDR3 runs to 15 residues. CDR3 amino acids: CASRPYSFRGTEAFF. The CDR3 region has the DNA TGTGCCAGCAGGCCTTACTCGTTTAGGGGCACTGAAGCTTTCTTT.

This clone was counted once. CDR3 nucleotide sequence: TGTGCCAGCTCACGGGAACAGGGTACGGGCGAGCAGTACTTC. Translating it yields CASSREQGTGEQYF. The rearrangement links TRBV18 to TRBJ2-7; TRBD1 is a possible D gene (6 bases). V shed 4 bases and J shed 6 bases, with 16 bases lying between them. This CDR3 is built from 14 residues. Germline CDR1 and CDR2: KGHSH and LQKENI. Combining the CDR3 with reference TRBV18 and TRBJ2-7 gives the whole variable domain NAGVMQNPRHLVRRRGQEARLRCSPMKGHSHVYWYRQLPEEGLKFMVYLQKENIIDESGMPKERFSAEFPKEGPSILRIQQVVRGDSAAYFCASSREQGTGEQYFGPGTRLTVT.

The chain has TRBV5-4 and TRBJ1-2; 7 bases line up with TRBD1. The V gene end was trimmed by 6 bases and the J gene end by 4 bases; junction bases not matched to a gene: 6. This CDR3 has 13 residues. In germline, CDR1 is SGHNT, CDR2 YYREEE (reference sequence). The CDR3 DNA is TGTGCCAGCACCATGGGACAGAGCTATGGCTACACCTTC. Translation: CASTMGQSYGYTF.

The chain has TRBV2 and TRBJ2-2, with D uncertain. The CDR3 runs 14 residues. Germline CDR1 SNHLY, CDR2 FYNNEI. Trimming cost V 6 bases and J 3 bases, with 11 bases left between them. The CDR3 DNA sequence: TGTGCCAGCAGCCTCCGCCAGGACACCGGGGAGCTGTTTTTT. Translated: CASSLRQDTGELFF.

This chain uses TRBV9 with TRBJ2-4; no clear D. Deletions cut 3 bases from V and 0 bases from J, with 10 bases between. The CDR3 has 15 amino acids. Germline CDR1 and CDR2: SGDLS and YYNGEE. The CDR3 region has the DNA TGTGCCAGCAGCGAAACCGGGCTAGCCAAAAACATTCAGTACTTC. Amino acid sequence: CASSETGLAKNIQYF. The whole variable domain, remainder taken from reference TRBV9 and TRBJ2-4, is DSGVTQTPKHLITATGQRVTLRCSPRSGDLSVYWYQQSLDQGLQFLIQYYNGEERAKGNILERFSAQQFPDLHSELNLSSLELGDSALYFCASSETGLAKNIQYFGAGTRLSVL.

The gene calls are TRBV7-2 and TRBJ1-1; D gene unclear. Looked up from germline, CDR1 is SGHTA and CDR2 is FQGNSA. The CDR3 runs 14 residues. Trimming cost V 0 bases and J 4 bases, with 9 bases left between them. The CDR3 DNA follows: TGTGCCAGCAGCTTAGCGCACGGGCTCACTGAAGCTTTCTTT. It specifies CASSLAHGLTEAFF.

This clone was seen a few times. V usage is TRBV6-5 and J usage is TRBJ1-3; D remains ambiguous. V lost 6 bases, J lost 2 bases, and 14 bases lay in between. CDR1 is MNHEY and CDR2 is SVGAGI in the germline V gene. The CDR3 runs to 15 residues. CDR3 sequence (DNA): TGTGCCAGCAGCCCCTCGCCAAGGGCTGGAAACACCATATATTTT. It encodes CASSPSPRAGNTIYF.

The chain employs TRBV19 and TRBJ2-2; 9 nucleotides agree with TRBD2. CDR3 size: 14 residues. The J segment lost 5 bases and the V segment lost 9 bases, leaving 7 bases of the junction unmatched. Germline CDR1 is LNHDA and CDR2 is SQIVND (reference sequence). The CDR3 is CASILAGGTGELFF. The CDR3 region has the DNA TGTGCCAGCATACTAGCGGGCGGGACCGGGGAGCTGTTTTTT.

The chain recombines TRBV11-2 with TRBJ1-1, with 7 bases aligning to TRBD1. Losses at the gene ends were 4 bases for V and 4 bases for J; bases not matched to a gene: 12. The CDR3 covers 16 residues. Germline V gene data show CDR1 as SGHAT and CDR2 as FQNNGV. The CDR3 nucleotides are TGTGCCAGCAGCTCCAGGAGGACAGGTCTTGTCACTGAAGCTTTCTTT. Its protein product is CASSSRRTGLVTEAFF.

This chain links TRBV19 with TRBJ2-7; D possibly corresponds to TRBD2 (6 bases). The germline V and J ends were trimmed by 6 bases and 3 bases, with 18 bases remaining between them. Germline V gives CDR1 LNHDA, CDR2 SQIVND (reference sequence). The CDR3 spans 15 residues. CDR3 sequence: CASRRGRQPDYEQYF. The CDR3 bases are TGTGCCAGTAGGCGGGGACGGCAACCCGACTACGAGCAGTACTTC. Using reference TRBV19 and TRBJ2-7 for the parts outside the CDR3, the full variable domain is DGGITQSPKYLFRKEGQNVTLSCEQNLNHDAMYWYRQDPGQGLRLIYYSQIVNDFQKGDIAEGYSVSREKKESFPLTVTSAQKNPTAFYLCASRRGRQPDYEQYFGPGTRLTVT.

The J gene is TRBJ1-1, the V gene TRBV7-8; D ambiguous. Trimming pared 0 bases from V and 4 bases from J, leaving 12 bases between. This CDR3 contains 15 residues. Germline loops: CDR1 SGHVS, CDR2 FQNEAQ. CDR3 residues: CASSLAGQKGTEAFF. CDR3 in DNA: TGTGCCAGCAGCTTAGCCGGCCAAAAGGGCACTGAAGCTTTCTTT.

This rearrangement joins TRBV19 to TRBJ1-5; weak D call: TRBD1 (6 bases). The germline gives CDR1 LNHDA, CDR2 SQIVND (reference sequence). V gave up 1 base and J gave up 6 bases, with 16 bases separating them. The CDR3 has 16 residues. Written as DNA, the CDR3 is TGTGCCAGTAGTATAGTCCAGGTGGGGGGCCGTCAGCCCCAGCATTTT. It is translated as CASSIVQVGGRQPQHF.

The rearrangement links TRBV5-1 to TRBJ2-2; possible D gene TRBD1, 5 bases. The CDR3 is 16 amino acids. The V gene lost 5 bases and the J gene lost 0 bases, with 14 bases spanning the gap. In germline, CDR1 is SGHRS, CDR2 YFSETQ. The DNA of the CDR3 is TGCGCCAGCAGAGTTACGACAGCCGCGAACACCGGGGAGCTGTTTTTT. Residues: CASRVTTAANTGELFF.

The chain links TRBV4-1 to TRBJ2-2; TRBD2 aligns across 15 bases. This CDR3 has 16 residues. Trimming at V came to 4 bases and at J to 6 bases, leaving 3 bases not matched to a gene. Germline V gene lookup returns CDR1 MGHRA and CDR2 YSYEKL. This CDR3 reads CASSRGLAGGSGELFF. The DNA of the CDR3 is TGCGCCAGCAGCCGAGGACTAGCGGGGGGGTCCGGGGAGCTGTTTTTT.

This rearrangement joins TRBV12-3 or TRBV12-4 to TRBJ2-2; D remains unclear. The V end lost 7 bases, the J end lost 0 bases, and 3 bases lay between the germline ends. The CDR3 covers 12 residues. The DNA of the CDR3 is TGTGCCAGCACAACGAACACCGGGGAGCTGTTTTTT. Translating gives CASTTNTGELFF.

This clone was found once. This chain links TRBV7-3 with TRBJ2-2; TRBD2 might be the D (6 bases). The CDR3 consists of 16 residues. Trimming left V 5 bases short and J 0 bases short, with 13 bases between. The germline V gene has CDR1 SGHTA and CDR2 FQGTGA. CDR3: CASSVGLLANTGELFF. DNA for the CDR3: TGTGCCAGCAGCGTGGGACTCCTAGCGAACACCGGGGAGCTGTTTTTT.

CDR3 sequence: CASSPFSRDGYTF. For the CDR3, the DNA is TGTGCCAGCAGTCCCTTCTCCAGGGATGGCTACACCTTC. The chain carries TRBV28 and TRBJ1-2, with a tentative D call TRBD1 (5 bases). Germline CDR1 is MDHEN and CDR2 is SYDVKM. The CDR3 has 13 residues. The V end was cut by 5 bases, the J end by 6 bases, with 13 bases between.

The chain combines TRBV11-3 with TRBJ2-5, with D possibly being TRBD1 (6 bases). The V end was cut by 1 base, the J end by 5 bases, with 14 bases between. There are 15 residues in the CDR3. Germline-derived CDR1 and CDR2 are SGHNT and YENEEA. CDR3 in amino acids: CASSLGTVSGETQYF. As DNA, the CDR3 is TGTGCCAGCAGCTTAGGGACAGTCTCGGGGGAGACCCAGTACTTC.

The CDR3 sequence: CSAGTHEQFF. CDR3 bases: TGCAGTGCCGGGACTCATGAGCAGTTCTTC. The V call is TRBV20-1, the J call TRBJ2-1; D is perhaps TRBD2 (6 bases). Germline CDR1 reads DFQATT; CDR2 reads SNEGSKA (reference sequence). V was clipped by 6 bases and J by 8 bases, with 8 bases between them. This CDR3 has 10 residues.

V gene TRBV28 combines with J gene TRBJ1-1, with a possible D match to TRBD1 (5 bases). The CDR3 extends over 16 amino acids. V was cut by 1 base and J by 1 base, with 13 bases left in between. Per the germline V gene, CDR1 is MDHEN and CDR2 is SYDVKM. The CDR3 sequence is CASSLSEGQANTEAFF. CDR3 DNA sequence: TGTGCCAGCAGTTTATCAGAAGGACAAGCGAACACTGAAGCTTTCTTT.

This clone was seen ten or more times. The V and J genes are TRBV7-2 and TRBJ2-4, with D uncertain. V was shortened by 3 bases and J by 8 bases, with 8 bases between the two germline ends. CDR1 is SGHTA and CDR2 is FQGNSA in the germline V gene. There are 12 residues in the CDR3. CDR3 region: CASSFQSDIQYF. The CDR3 DNA reads TGTGCCAGCAGCTTCCAGTCGGACATTCAGTACTTC.

J is TRBJ2-7 and V is TRBV28; TRBD2 aligns across 9 bases. Looked up from germline, CDR1 is MDHEN and CDR2 is SYDVKM. The CDR3 covers 14 residues. Losses at the gene ends were 6 bases for V and 6 bases for J; bases not matched to a gene: 9. CDR3 bases: TGTGCCAGCAGCCACCTGGCTAGCGGGACCGAGCAGTACTTC. Its protein product is CASSHLASGTEQYF.

The chain combines TRBV10-3 with TRBJ2-7; 10 nucleotides line up with TRBD1. CDR3 length: 16 amino acids. The germline V gene has CDR1 ENHRY and CDR2 SYGVKD. J lost 3 bases, V lost 11 bases, and 16 bases had no gene match. The CDR3 bases are TGTGCCGGCAGTACCTCACCGGGACAGGGGATCTACGAGCAGTACTTC. It encodes CAGSTSPGQGIYEQYF.

This chain uses TRBV7-6 with TRBJ2-1; D unresolved. From germline, CDR1 is SGHVS and CDR2 FNYEAQ. Trimming shortened V by 7 bases and J by 3 bases, and 13 bases separated the two germline ends. This CDR3 contains 14 residues. This chain's CDR3 is CASTRAGNYNEQFF. CDR3 bases: TGTGCCAGCACCCGGGCCGGAAACTACAATGAGCAGTTCTTC.

This clone was counted a single time. The chain carries TRBV4-2 and TRBJ2-3; D possibly corresponds to TRBD2 (6 bases). This CDR3 is built from 17 residues. The V and J ends lost 0 bases and 0 bases respectively, with 13 bases between them. Germline CDR1 and CDR2: LGHNA and YNFKEQ. In nucleotides, the CDR3 is TGTGCCAGCAGCCAAGATATTAGCGGTGCTAGCACAGATACGCAGTATTTT. Translating gives CASSQDISGASTDTQYF.

The chain employs TRBV3-1 (or the pseudogene TRBV3-2) and TRBJ1-4; D gene ambiguous. Germline CDR1 and CDR2: LGHDT and YNNKEL (reference sequence). Trimming removed 1 base from V and 7 bases from J, with 13 bases in between. The CDR3 is made up of 15 amino acids. CDR3 bases: TGTGCCAGCAGCCAAGCCGGTCTAGGTGGTGAAAAACTGTTTTTT. This sequence encodes CASSQAGLGGEKLFF.

This clone is a singleton in its sample. The chain carries TRBV19 and TRBJ1-5; the D is unclear. Trimming removed 5 bases from V and 2 bases from J, with 16 bases in between. Germline loops: CDR1 LNHDA, CDR2 SQIVND (reference sequence). The CDR3 has 16 amino acids. The DNA of the CDR3 is TGTGCCAGTAGTCCGAGGGTTCTGGTGGGCAATCAGCCCCAGCATTTT. Its translation: CASSPRVLVGNQPQHF.